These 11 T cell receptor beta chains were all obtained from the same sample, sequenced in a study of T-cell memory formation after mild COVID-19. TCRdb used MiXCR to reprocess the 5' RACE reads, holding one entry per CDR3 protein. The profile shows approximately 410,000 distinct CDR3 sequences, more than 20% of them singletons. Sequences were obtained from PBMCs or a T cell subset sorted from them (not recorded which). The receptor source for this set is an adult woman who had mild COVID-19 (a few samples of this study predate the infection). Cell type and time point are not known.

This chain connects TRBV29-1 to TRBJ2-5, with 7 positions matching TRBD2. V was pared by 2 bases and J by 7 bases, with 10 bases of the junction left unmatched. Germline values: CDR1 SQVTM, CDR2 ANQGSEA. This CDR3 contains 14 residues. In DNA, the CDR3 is TGCAGCGTTGAACCAGCGGGATTCTCTGGGACCCAGTACTTC. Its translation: CSVEPAGFSGTQYF. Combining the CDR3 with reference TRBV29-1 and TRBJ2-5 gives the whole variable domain SAVISQKPSRDICQRGTSLTIQCQVDSQVTMMFWYRQQPGQSLTLIATANQGSEATYESGFVIDKFPISRPNLTFSTLTVSNMSPEDSSIYLCSVEPAGFSGTQYFGPGTRLLVL.

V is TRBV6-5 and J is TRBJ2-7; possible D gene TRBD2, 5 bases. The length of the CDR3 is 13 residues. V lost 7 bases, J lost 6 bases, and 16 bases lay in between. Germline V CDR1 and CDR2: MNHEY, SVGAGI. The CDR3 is CASTARGFSEQYF. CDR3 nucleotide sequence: TGTGCCAGCACTGCTCGGGGTTTTAGCGAGCAGTACTTC.

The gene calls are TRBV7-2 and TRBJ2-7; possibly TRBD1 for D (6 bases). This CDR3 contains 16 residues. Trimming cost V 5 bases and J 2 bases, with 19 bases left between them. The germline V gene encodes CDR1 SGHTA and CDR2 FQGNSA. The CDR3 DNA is TGTGCCAGCAGCCTAGATCCAGGGGCCTATCCCTACGAGCAGTACTTC. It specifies CASSLDPGAYPYEQYF.

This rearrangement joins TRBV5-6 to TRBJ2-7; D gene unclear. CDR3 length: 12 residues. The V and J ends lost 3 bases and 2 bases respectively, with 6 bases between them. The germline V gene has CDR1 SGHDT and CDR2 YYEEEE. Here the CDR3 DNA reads TGTGCCAGCAGCTACCGAGCCTACGAGCAGTACTTC. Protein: CASSYRAYEQYF.

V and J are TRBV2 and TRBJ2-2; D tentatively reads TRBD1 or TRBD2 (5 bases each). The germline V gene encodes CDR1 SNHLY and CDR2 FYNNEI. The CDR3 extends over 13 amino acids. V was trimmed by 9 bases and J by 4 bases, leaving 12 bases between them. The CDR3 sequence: CASNGGGTGELFF. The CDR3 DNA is TGTGCCAGTAATGGTGGGGGCACCGGGGAGCTGTTTTTT.

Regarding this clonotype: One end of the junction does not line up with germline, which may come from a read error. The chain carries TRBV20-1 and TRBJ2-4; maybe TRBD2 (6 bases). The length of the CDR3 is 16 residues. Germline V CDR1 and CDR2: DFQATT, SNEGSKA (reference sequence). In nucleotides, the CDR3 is TGCAGTGCTCGAGACCCCGGGACTCCACTCCTAGGTCGACAGTACTTC. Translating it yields CSARDPGTPLLGRQYF.

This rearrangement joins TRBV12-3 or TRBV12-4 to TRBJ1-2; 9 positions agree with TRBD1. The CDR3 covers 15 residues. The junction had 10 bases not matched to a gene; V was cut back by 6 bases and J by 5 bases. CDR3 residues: CASSLTTGGPYGYTF. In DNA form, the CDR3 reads TGTGCCAGCAGCTTGACAACAGGGGGCCCTTATGGCTACACCTTC.

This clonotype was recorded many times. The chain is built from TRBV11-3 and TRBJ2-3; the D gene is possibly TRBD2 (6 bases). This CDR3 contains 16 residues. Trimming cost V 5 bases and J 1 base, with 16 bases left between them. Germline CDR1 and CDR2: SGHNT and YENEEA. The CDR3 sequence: CASSTWEDGGTDTQYF. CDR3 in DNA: TGTGCCAGCAGCACGTGGGAGGACGGAGGCACAGATACGCAGTATTTT. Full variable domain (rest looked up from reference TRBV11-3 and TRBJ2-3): EAGVVQSPRYKIIEKKQPVAFWCNPISGHNTLYWYLQNLGQGPELLIRYENEEAVDDSQLPKDRFSAERLKGVDSTLKIQPAELGDSAVYLCASSTWEDGGTDTQYFGPGTRLTVL.

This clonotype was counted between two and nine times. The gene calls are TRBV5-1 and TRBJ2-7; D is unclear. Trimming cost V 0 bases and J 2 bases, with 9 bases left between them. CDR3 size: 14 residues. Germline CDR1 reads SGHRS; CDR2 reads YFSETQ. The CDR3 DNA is TGCGCCAGCAGCTTGGACGGAAACCCCTACGAGCAGTACTTC. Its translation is CASSLDGNPYEQYF.

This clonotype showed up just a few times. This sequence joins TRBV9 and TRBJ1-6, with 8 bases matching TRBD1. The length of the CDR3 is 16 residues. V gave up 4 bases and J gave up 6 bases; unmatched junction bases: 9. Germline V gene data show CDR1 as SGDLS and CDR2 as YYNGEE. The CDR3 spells CASSPRTGQGNSPLHF. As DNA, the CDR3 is TGTGCCAGCAGCCCAAGGACAGGGCAGGGTAATTCACCCCTCCACTTT.

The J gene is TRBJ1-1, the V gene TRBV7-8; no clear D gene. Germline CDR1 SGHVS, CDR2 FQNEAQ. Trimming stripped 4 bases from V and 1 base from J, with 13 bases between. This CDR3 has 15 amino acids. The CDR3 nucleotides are TGTGCCAGCAGCTCACTTGGGCTTACGAACACTGAAGCTTTCTTT. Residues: CASSSLGLTNTEAFF.